The 5 T cell receptor beta chains listed next were all sequenced from one sample in a study of blood T cell repertoires in COVID-19. Some clones are missing from TCRdb's copy, which holds only in-frame ones; the method was immunoSEQ multiplex PCR. The sample records a few hundred thousand clones, 80% to 90% being singletons. Sequencing was carried out using peripheral blood. These receptor sequences come from a woman aged 30 to 39 with COVID-19, enrolled during active disease.

The rearrangement links TRBV2 to TRBJ2-5; D is undetermined. The V end lost 3 bases, the J end lost 5 bases, and 4 bases lay between the germline ends. This CDR3 comprises 11 residues. CDR1 SNHLY and CDR2 FYNNEI come from the germline V gene. The CDR3 nucleotides are TGTGCCAGCAGTGACGGGGAGACCCAGTACTTC. Its protein product is CASSDGETQYF.

The chain recombines TRBV18 with TRBJ1-2; the D gene is possibly TRBD1 (5 bases). This CDR3 contains 16 residues. Trimming stripped 2 bases from V and 4 bases from J, with 17 bases between. Germline V gene data show CDR1 as KGHSH and CDR2 as LQKENI. The CDR3 coding sequence is TGTGCCAGCTCACCAAAGACAGACACCGCCCTCTATGGCTACACCTTC. Protein: CASSPKTDTALYGYTF.

The chain employs TRBV5-1 and TRBJ2-5; 10 bases align to TRBD2. The CDR3 has 15 amino acids. Trimming took 4 bases from V and 5 from J; bases not matched to a gene: 8. Germline V lookup: CDR1 SGHRS, CDR2 YFSETQ. CDR3 in DNA: TGCGCCAGCAGCCCCCCAGCGGGAGGGGGGGAGACCCAGTACTTC. Its protein is CASSPPAGGGETQYF.

The V and J genes are TRBV14 and TRBJ2-3; TRBD2 matches 7 bases. Germline V gene data show CDR1 as SGHDN and CDR2 as FVKESK. Trimming took 4 bases from V and 2 from J; bases not matched to a gene: 9. The CDR3 is made up of 16 amino acids. The chain's CDR3 is CASSLRPRDYTDTQYF. Written as DNA, the CDR3 is TGTGCCAGCAGCCTTCGACCCCGGGACTACACAGATACGCAGTATTTT.

This chain uses TRBV11-3 with TRBJ2-5; 8 bases line up with TRBD1. The CDR3 runs to 14 residues. V trimming: 3 bases; J trimming: 4 bases; junction bases outside the gene matches: 4. The V gene's germline CDR1 is SGHNT and CDR2 YENEEA. The CDR3 sequence is CASSFDRGGETQYF. DNA of the CDR3: TGTGCCAGCAGCTTCGACAGGGGAGGAGAGACCCAGTACTTC. Looking up the rest from reference TRBV11-3 and TRBJ2-5 gives the full variable domain: EAGVVQSPRYKIIEKKQPVAFWCNPISGHNTLYWYLQNLGQGPELLIRYENEEAVDDSQLPKDRFSAERLKGVDSTLKIQPAELGDSAVYLCASSFDRGGETQYFGPGTRLLVL.